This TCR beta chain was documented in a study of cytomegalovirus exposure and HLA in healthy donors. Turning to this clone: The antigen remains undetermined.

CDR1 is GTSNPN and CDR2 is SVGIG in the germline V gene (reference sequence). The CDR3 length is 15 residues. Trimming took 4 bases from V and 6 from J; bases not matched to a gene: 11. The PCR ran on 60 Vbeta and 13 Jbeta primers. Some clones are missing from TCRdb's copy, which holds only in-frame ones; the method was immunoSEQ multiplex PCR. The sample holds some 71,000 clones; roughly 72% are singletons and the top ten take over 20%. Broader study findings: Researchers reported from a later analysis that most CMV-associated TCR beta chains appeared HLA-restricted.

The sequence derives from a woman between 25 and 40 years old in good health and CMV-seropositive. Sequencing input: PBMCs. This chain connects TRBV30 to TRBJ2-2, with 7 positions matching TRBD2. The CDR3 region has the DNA TGTGCCTGGATACTTGGGAGGGGTCTCCCCGGGGAGCTGTTTTTT. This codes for CAWILGRGLPGELFF.